This TCR beta chain was documented in a study of post-analysis software for immune sequencing data. Study findings and constraints: Relative to controls, patients had 4 or 5 TRBV segments at higher frequency, with TRBV5-6, TRBV5-1 and TRBV20-1 among these.

This clonotype was observed a handful of times. Its antigen is still unknown. With V trimmed by 6 bases and J by 2 bases, 2 bases remained unmatched. CDR3 size: 14 residues. Germline CDR1 is ENHRY and CDR2 is SYGVKD. The TCR beta cDNA libraries contained unique molecular identifiers. From approximately 0.95 to 9.8 million T cells, about 500,000 cDNA molecules were obtained. TCRdb re-called the PCR reads with MiXCR, one entry per CDR3 protein. The data show about 380,000 distinct CDR3 sequences, approximately 38% seen once. The TCR sequence derives from a girl under 18 with multiple sclerosis. Sequencing input: blood. The rearrangement joins TRBV10-3 to TRBJ2-3; 10 nucleotides align to TRBD2. The CDR3 DNA sequence: TGTGCCATCAGAGCGGGGGGGCCCACAGATACGCAGTATTTT. This gives the protein CAIRAGGPTDTQYF.